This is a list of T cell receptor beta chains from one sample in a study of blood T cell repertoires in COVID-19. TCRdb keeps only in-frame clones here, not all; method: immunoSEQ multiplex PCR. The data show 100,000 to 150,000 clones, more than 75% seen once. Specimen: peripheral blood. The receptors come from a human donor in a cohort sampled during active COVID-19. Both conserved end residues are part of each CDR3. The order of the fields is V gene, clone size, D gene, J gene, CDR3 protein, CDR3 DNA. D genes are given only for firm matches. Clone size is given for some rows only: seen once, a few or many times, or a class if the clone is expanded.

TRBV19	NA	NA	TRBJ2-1	CASSITQQGGGEQFF	TGTGCCAGTAGTATAACCCAACAGGGGGGGGGTGAGCAGTTCTTC
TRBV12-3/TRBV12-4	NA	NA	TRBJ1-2	CASSFSYGYTF	TGTGCCAGCAGTTTCAGCTATGGCTACACCTTC
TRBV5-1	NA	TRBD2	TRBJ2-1	CASSANLAGGRFF	TGCGCCAGCAGCGCAAATCTAGCGGGAGGGAGGTTCTTC
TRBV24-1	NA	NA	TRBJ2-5	CATSGNQGKVETQYF	TGTGCCACCAGTGGGAACCAGGGGAAGGTTGAGACCCAGTACTTC
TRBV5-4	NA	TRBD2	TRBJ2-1	CASSSFSGRAFFGEQFF	TGTGCCAGCAGCTCCTTTAGCGGGAGAGCCTTTTTTGGAGAGCAGTTCTTC
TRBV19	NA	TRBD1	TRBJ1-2	CASHRDRGLKTNYGYTF	TGTGCCAGCCACCGGGACAGGGGGCTTAAAACTAACTATGGCTACACCTTC
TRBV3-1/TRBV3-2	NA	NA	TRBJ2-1	CASSRQAVSSYNEQFF	TGTGCCAGCAGCCGTCAAGCCGTTAGCTCCTACAATGAGCAGTTCTTC
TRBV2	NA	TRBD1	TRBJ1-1	CASSDSAPGQMNTEAFF	TGTGCCAGCAGTGACTCAGCCCCGGGACAGATGAACACTGAAGCTTTCTTT
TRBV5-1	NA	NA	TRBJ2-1	CASTGDRAHYNEQFF	TGCGCCAGCACGGGCGACAGAGCCCACTACAATGAGCAGTTCTTC
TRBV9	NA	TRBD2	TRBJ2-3	CASSPGLAGDTQYF	TGTGCCAGCAGCCCAGGACTAGCGGGAGACACGCAGTATTTT
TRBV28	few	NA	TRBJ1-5	CASSLYESAGDDQPQHF	TGTGCCAGCAGTTTATATGAGTCGGCGGGGGATGATCAGCCCCAGCATTTT
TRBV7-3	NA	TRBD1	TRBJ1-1	CASSTDRDTEAFF	TGTGCCAGCAGCACAGACAGGGACACTGAAGCTTTCTTT
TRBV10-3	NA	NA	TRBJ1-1	CAIGTGGAAFF	TGTGCCATCGGAACAGGTGGGGCGGCTTTCTTT
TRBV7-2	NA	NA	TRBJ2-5	CASSTRGEETQYF	TGTGCCAGCAGTACCAGGGGAGAAGAGACCCAGTACTTC
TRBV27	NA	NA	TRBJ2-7	CASSSGQTYEQYF	TGTGCCAGCAGTTCAGGACAGACCTACGAGCAGTACTTC
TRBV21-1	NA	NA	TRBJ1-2	CASSKETKWGQPNYGYTF	TGTGCCAGCAGCAAAGAAACCAAGTGGGGGCAGCCTAACTATGGCTACACCTTC
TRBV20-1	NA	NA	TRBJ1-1	CSATPDTEAFF	TGCAGTGCTACCCCCGACACTGAAGCTTTCTTT
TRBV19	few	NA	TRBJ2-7	CASSPGIAYEQYF	TGTGCCAGTAGTCCAGGGATCGCCTACGAGCAGTACTTC
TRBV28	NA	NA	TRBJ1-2	CASSFAGSYGYTF	TGTGCCAGCAGTTTCGCAGGGTCCTATGGCTACACCTTC
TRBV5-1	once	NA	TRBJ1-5	CASKEGGNQPQHF	TGCGCCAGCAAAGAAGGAGGCAATCAGCCCCAGCATTTT
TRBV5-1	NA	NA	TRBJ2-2	CASSLVVGADTGELFF	TGCGCCAGCAGCTTGGTCGTGGGGGCGGACACCGGGGAGCTGTTTTTT
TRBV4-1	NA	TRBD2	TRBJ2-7	CASSPLSGRGNEQYF	TGCGCCAGCAGCCCGTTAAGCGGGAGAGGTAACGAGCAGTACTTC
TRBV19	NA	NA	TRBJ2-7	CASSWESSYEQYF	TGTGCCAGTAGTTGGGAGAGCTCCTACGAGCAGTACTTC
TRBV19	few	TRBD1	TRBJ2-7	CASKDSGTGLYEQYF	TGTGCCAGTAAAGATTCCGGGACAGGACTCTACGAGCAGTACTTC
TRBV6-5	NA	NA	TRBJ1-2	CASSPDTVYGYTF	TGTGCCAGCAGTCCAGACACGGTCTATGGCTACACCTTC
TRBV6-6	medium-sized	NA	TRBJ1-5	CASRDNTIQPQHF	TGTGCCAGCAGGGACAATACTATCCAGCCCCAGCATTTT
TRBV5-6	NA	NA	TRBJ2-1	CASSSTHAEQFF	TGTGCCAGCAGCTCTACGCACGCTGAGCAGTTCTTC
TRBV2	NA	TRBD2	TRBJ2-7	CASSTTSGTYEQYF	TGTGCCAGCAGCACAACTAGCGGCACCTACGAGCAGTACTTC
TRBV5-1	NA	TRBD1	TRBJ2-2	CASSPRQGSTGELFF	TGCGCCAGCAGCCCCCGACAGGGAAGCACCGGGGAGCTGTTTTTT
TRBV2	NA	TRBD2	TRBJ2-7	CASSRGLADAYEQYF	TGTGCCAGCAGCCGGGGACTAGCGGACGCCTACGAGCAGTACTTC